Below, 11 T cell receptor beta chains from the same sample are listed, as sequenced in a study of shared clonotypes between healthy human individuals. The method was immunoSEQ multiplex PCR; TCRdb's version includes in-frame clones alone and lacks a portion of them. Here the sample spans more than 900,000 clones, approximately 78% being singletons. Sequencing input: memory CD4+ T cells from PBMCs. Subset of the sample: CD45RA-negative fraction. The source of these receptors is a man younger than 30 in good health. Some clones in this sample may be carry-over from other donors' samples.

The chain joins TRBV25-1 to TRBJ2-7; D might be TRBD2 (6 bases). The CDR3 loop spans 14 amino acids. Germline CDR1 reads MGHDK; CDR2 reads SYGVNS. The germline V and J ends were trimmed by 0 bases and 4 bases, with 10 bases remaining between them. CDR3 residues: CASSEYGGYYEQYF. The CDR3 DNA reads TGTGCCAGCAGTGAATACGGAGGGTATTACGAGCAGTACTTC.

The rearrangement links TRBV5-6 to TRBJ2-7; 10 nucleotides match TRBD1. After removal of 6 bases from V and 8 bases from J, the junction contained 11 bases not matched to a gene. This CDR3 has 14 amino acids. Germline CDR1 and CDR2: SGHDT and YYEEEE. Here the CDR3 DNA reads TGTGCCAGCACCGGGGCGTGGGACAGGGGCAAGCAGTACTTC. Protein: CASTGAWDRGKQYF.

The genes are TRBV7-3 and TRBJ2-7; 8 bases agree with TRBD2. Germline-derived CDR1 and CDR2 are SGHTA and FQGTGA. The CDR3 is made up of 14 amino acids. J lost 5 bases, V lost 3 bases, and 6 bases had no gene match. The CDR3: CASSFSGTSDEQYF. The CDR3 DNA reads as TGTGCCAGCAGCTTTAGCGGGACGAGCGACGAGCAGTACTTC.

The genes are TRBV5-1 and TRBJ2-7; TRBD1 agrees at 7 bases. Germline V gene data show CDR1 as SGHRS and CDR2 as YFSETQ. The CDR3 is 14 residues long. V gave up 3 bases and J gave up 0 bases; unmatched junction bases: 3. CDR3 in DNA: TGCGCCAGCAGCTCCGACAGGGACTCCTACGAGCAGTACTTC. Protein: CASSSDRDSYEQYF.

The sample holds a few counts of this clone. The V gene is TRBV5-6, the J gene TRBJ1-2; a weak D match, TRBD1 (6 bases). Looked up from germline, CDR1 is SGHDT and CDR2 is YYEEEE. V was cut by 3 bases and J by 4 bases, with 13 bases left in between. This CDR3 has 14 residues. The CDR3 spells CASSSGAVRYGYTF. For the CDR3, the DNA is TGTGCCAGCAGCTCGGGGGCAGTACGCTATGGCTACACCTTC.

The V gene is TRBV7-9, the J gene TRBJ1-2, with unresolved D. The length of the CDR3 is 11 residues. V lost 5 bases and J 6 bases, leaving 7 bases between the germline ends. CDR1 is SEHNR and CDR2 is FQNEAQ in the germline V gene (reference sequence). The DNA of the CDR3 is TGTGCCAGCAGCAACGCTCATGGCTACACCTTC. Translation: CASSNAHGYTF.

The chain couples TRBV18 to TRBJ2-7; D is unresolved. The germline gives CDR1 KGHSH, CDR2 LQKENI. The CDR3 consists of 13 residues. Trimming removed 1 base from V and 7 bases from J, with 11 bases in between. The CDR3 DNA sequence: TGTGCCAGCTCACCACTTTACGTGGGGGAGCAGTACTTC. This translates into CASSPLYVGEQYF.

This rearrangement joins TRBV28 to TRBJ1-5, with D possibly matching TRBD1 (5 bases). Germline V gives CDR1 MDHEN, CDR2 SYDVKM. Trimming pared 7 bases from V and 8 bases from J, leaving 15 bases between. This CDR3 comprises 13 residues. The CDR3 DNA reads as TGTGCCAGCACGGCAGGGTACATGGAGCCCCAGCATTTT. It encodes CASTAGYMEPQHF.

This clone appeared a single time. The chain couples TRBV7-2 to TRBJ2-3; D tentatively reads TRBD1 or TRBD2 (5 bases each). V dropped 4 bases and J dropped 2 bases, with 10 bases sitting between them. CDR3 length: 14 amino acids. Germline-derived CDR1 and CDR2 are SGHTA and FQGNSA. The CDR3 DNA is TGTGCCAGCAGCTCGGGGCAGCCCACAGATACGCAGTATTTT. The encoded protein is CASSSGQPTDTQYF.

The chain links TRBV6-1 to TRBJ2-7; perhaps TRBD1 as D (5 bases). The germline V gene encodes CDR1 MNHNS and CDR2 SASEGT. V gave up 4 bases and J gave up 3 bases, with 13 bases separating them. The CDR3 covers 14 residues. The CDR3 loop is CASSVVQGFYEQYF. In DNA form, the CDR3 reads TGTGCCAGCAGTGTCGTCCAGGGTTTCTACGAGCAGTACTTC.

V and J are TRBV7-3 and TRBJ2-1, with D possibly TRBD2 on 6 matching bases. Germline V CDR1 and CDR2: SGHTA, FQGTGA. With 5 bases removed from V and 8 bases from J, the gap between germline ends came to 13 bases. This CDR3 is 13 amino acids long. The CDR3: CASSPPSVDEQFF. Here the CDR3 DNA reads TGTGCCAGCAGCCCTCCTAGCGTGGATGAGCAGTTCTTC.